These T cell receptor beta chains were read from a single sample in a study of blood T cell repertoires in COVID-19. The repertoire was sequenced with immunoSEQ multiplex PCR; TCRdb's copy has only in-frame clones and lacks some. The sample yields approximately 150,000 clones, about four fifths seen once. Sample: peripheral blood. These receptors originate from a human donor with acute or convalescent COVID-19. The donor label of this sample is uncertain. The CDR3 runs from the conserved cysteine through the conserved F or W. The order of the fields is clone size, D gene, V gene, J gene, CDR3 DNA, CDR3 protein. D genes are given only for firm matches. Clone size is stated in some rows and not others, as once, few, many or a class when expanded.

clone_size: NA
d_call: TRBD1
v_call: TRBV29-1
j_call: TRBJ1-3
cdr3_nt: TGCAGCGTCTCCAGGGGGACGGGAAACACCATATATTTT
cdr3_aa: CSVSRGTGNTIYF

clone_size: NA
d_call: NA
v_call: TRBV14
j_call: TRBJ2-5
cdr3_nt: TGTGCCAGCAGCCAACAGACACAACAGACCCAGTACTTC
cdr3_aa: CASSQQTQQTQYF

clone_size: NA
d_call: TRBD1
v_call: TRBV5-4
j_call: TRBJ1-2
cdr3_nt: TGTGCCAGCAGCACGGGACAGATCTATGTCGGAGGCTACACCTTC
cdr3_aa: CASSTGQIYVGGYTF

clone_size: once
d_call: TRBD1
v_call: TRBV5-4
j_call: TRBJ2-3
cdr3_nt: TGTGCCAGCAGTGTCCCCGGGACAGGCACAGATACGCAGTATTTT
cdr3_aa: CASSVPGTGTDTQYF

clone_size: NA
d_call: NA
v_call: TRBV6-2/TRBV6-3
j_call: TRBJ2-3
cdr3_nt: TGTGCCAGCAGCCACTGGCAGCCGGGGGCAGATACGCAGTATTTT
cdr3_aa: CASSHWQPGADTQYF

clone_size: few
d_call: NA
v_call: TRBV4-2
j_call: TRBJ2-7
cdr3_nt: TGTGCCAGCAGCCAAGATGGGGACTGGGAACCCCAGTACTTC
cdr3_aa: CASSQDGDWEPQYF

clone_size: NA
d_call: NA
v_call: TRBV2
j_call: TRBJ1-5
cdr3_nt: TGTGCCAGCAGTAAGGGGGATCGCAATCAGCCCCAGCATTTT
cdr3_aa: CASSKGDRNQPQHF

clone_size: once
d_call: NA
v_call: TRBV5-1
j_call: TRBJ2-2
cdr3_nt: TGCGCCAGCAGCTTGGATCGGGGATCTTCCGGGGAGCTGTTTTTT
cdr3_aa: CASSLDRGSSGELFF

clone_size: once
d_call: TRBD2
v_call: TRBV7-2
j_call: TRBJ2-3
cdr3_nt: TGTGCCAGCAGCTTAGTAGGTAGCGGGGGGTCGAAAGATACGCAGTATTTT
cdr3_aa: CASSLVGSGGSKDTQYF

clone_size: once
d_call: NA
v_call: TRBV12-2
j_call: TRBJ1-2
cdr3_nt: TGTGCAAGTCGCTCCTCGAATCGGGACAGGGGCCTGATTTCTAACTATGGCTACACCTTC
cdr3_aa: CASRSSNRDRGLISNYGYTF

clone_size: once
d_call: NA
v_call: TRBV5-6
j_call: TRBJ1-1
cdr3_nt: TGTGCCAGCAGCCCAAGACCGGGAGAATCTGAAGCTTTCTTT
cdr3_aa: CASSPRPGESEAFF

clone_size: NA
d_call: NA
v_call: TRBV9
j_call: TRBJ2-1
cdr3_nt: TGTGCCAGCAGCGTAGACCCAGGGGAGAGAGAGCAGTTCTTC
cdr3_aa: CASSVDPGEREQFF

clone_size: NA
d_call: TRBD1
v_call: TRBV2
j_call: TRBJ1-2
cdr3_nt: TGTGCCAGCAGGGGGGACAGGGGCGACTATGGCTACACCTTC
cdr3_aa: CASRGDRGDYGYTF

clone_size: once
d_call: NA
v_call: TRBV12-3/TRBV12-4
j_call: TRBJ1-1
cdr3_nt: TGTGCCAGCAGTTTATCGGCGGTTGAAGCTTTCTTT
cdr3_aa: CASSLSAVEAFF